This TCR beta chain was obtained from a study of cytomegalovirus exposure and HLA in healthy donors. The PCR ran on 60 Vbeta and 13 Jbeta primers. Only in-frame clones appear in the TCRdb table, and some are missing; sequencing was by immunoSEQ multiplex PCR. The data hold about 82,000 clones, with 70% to 85% observed a single time. In the case of this clone: Antigen: not known.

Absent from the records is this donor's CMV serostatus. Whole-study results and caveats: High sensitivity and specificity were reportedly achieved when the classifier diagnosed cytomegalovirus status.

This receptor was taken from a human donor in good health. Sequencing used PBMCs.

Written as DNA, the CDR3 is TGTGCCAGTAGCCAGACAGGGGGCCAAGAGACCCAGTACTTC. Amino acid sequence: CASSQTGGQETQYF. The chain has TRBV19 and TRBJ2-5, with TRBD1 matching 9 bases. The CDR3 runs 14 residues. Germline trimming cut 6 bases from V and 1 base from J; bases unmatched to any gene: 3. Germline CDR1 reads LNHDA; CDR2 reads SQIVND (reference sequence).